A single sample gave rise to the 9 T cell receptor beta chains below, sequenced in a study of blood T cells in healthy people across ages. The use of a sample-barcoded 5' primer and a J-beta primer mix characterized a second PCR of roughly 7 to 11 cycles. TCRdb called the 5' RACE reads again in MiXCR, with one record for every CDR3 protein. The repertoire includes roughly 700,000 distinct CDR3 sequences, around 48% of them detected once, and about a third sits in the top ten. Material for sequencing was blood. All receptors derive from a woman between 55 and 75 years old in good health.

The chain uses TRBV29-1 and TRBJ1-5; possible D gene TRBD1, 5 bases. V was clipped by 6 bases and J by 0 bases, with 15 bases between them. CDR3 length equals 15 residues. Germline V gene lookup returns CDR1 SQVTM and CDR2 ANQGSEA. CDR3 sequence reads: CSVTHGTDSNQPQHF. The CDR3 region has the DNA TGCAGCGTCACGCACGGGACGGATAGCAATCAGCCCCAGCATTTT.

The chain has TRBV5-6 and TRBJ1-2; D unresolved. The CDR3 runs to 14 residues. V lost 2 bases and J 4 bases, leaving 12 bases between the germline ends. Germline assignment: CDR1 SGHDT and CDR2 YYEEEE. The CDR3 is CASSLAAPSYGYTF. The CDR3 DNA sequence: TGTGCCAGCAGCTTAGCGGCCCCTTCCTATGGCTACACCTTC.

This clonotype has just a few counts. The chain combines TRBV28 with TRBJ2-5, with TRBD2 matching over 7 bases. Germline CDR1 MDHEN, CDR2 SYDVKM. The CDR3 length is 13 residues. The ends lost 3 bases at V and 11 bases at J; junction bases unmatched: 9. The CDR3 DNA is TGTGCCAGCAGTTTTGGGCAGGCGCGGGAGCAGTACTTC. It yields the protein CASSFGQAREQYF.

This clonotype was observed at least ten times. V gene TRBV4-2 combines with J gene TRBJ2-5; 10 nucleotides align to TRBD2. Trimming cost V 2 bases and J 11 bases; bases outside gene matches: 14. Per the germline V gene, CDR1 is LGHNA and CDR2 is YNFKEQ. The CDR3 loop spans 16 amino acids. The CDR3 loop is CASSQLTSGSPNEQYF. The CDR3, as DNA: TGTGCCAGCAGCCAATTGACTAGCGGGTCACCCAATGAGCAGTACTTC.

The chain uses TRBV5-1 and TRBJ2-3; 8 bases line up with TRBD2. Germline-derived CDR1 and CDR2 are SGHRS and YFSETQ. The CDR3 extends over 15 amino acids. Trimming took 4 bases from V and 2 from J; bases not matched to a gene: 6. Here the CDR3 reads CASSTPSGYTDTQYF. The CDR3 DNA sequence: TGCGCCAGCAGCACCCCTAGCGGGTACACAGATACGCAGTATTTT.

Points on this clonotype: This may come from a read error, since a much larger clone is one base off. The rearrangement uses TRBV10-3 and TRBJ2-7, with TRBD1 matching 7 bases. CDR1 is ENHRY, CDR2 SYGVKD, per germline. With V trimmed by 11 bases and J by 4 bases, 11 bases remained unmatched. This CDR3 contains 13 residues. The chain's CDR3 is CAVRQGDGYEQYF. The DNA of the CDR3 is TGTGCCGTCCGCCAGGGGGATGGGTACGAGCAGTACTTC.

This clonotype has only one observation. The V gene is TRBV7-2, the J gene TRBJ2-3; D gene unclear. Germline V lookup: CDR1 SGHTA, CDR2 FQGNSA. V was cut by 4 bases and J by 2 bases, with 16 bases left in between. There are 16 residues in the CDR3. CDR3 DNA: TGTGCCAGCAGCTCCGGCCGGGCCACAATCACAGATACGCAGTATTTT. Protein product: CASSSGRATITDTQYF.

V gene TRBV28 combines with J gene TRBJ1-2, with D perhaps matching TRBD1 (6 bases). The CDR3 contains 15 residues. The V and J ends lost 5 bases and 8 bases respectively, with 21 bases between them. Germline CDR1 and CDR2: MDHEN and SYDVKM. The CDR3 sequence: CASSPRVTGGRGYTF. CDR3 nucleotides: TGTGCCAGCAGTCCTCGAGTAACCGGGGGCAGGGGCTACACCTTC.

Worth noting for this clonotype: With a much larger clone just one base away, this may be a read error. This chain links TRBV6-5 with TRBJ2-3, with D perhaps TRBD1 (6 bases). In germline, CDR1 is MNHEY, CDR2 SVGAGI. The CDR3 is 13 amino acids. CDR3 sequence (DNA): TGTGCCAGCAGTTTACACAGGGTAGATACGCAGGATTTT. This codes for CASSLHRVDTQDF.